This TCR beta chain was identified during a study of blood T cell repertoires in COVID-19 (dated by TCRdb to 2018 to 2020). Context from the whole study: Collaborator samples came from the United States, Italy and Spain and covered acute and convalescent phases of COVID-19. The prospective study material was composed of cDNA or gDNA derived from T cells, B-cell-depleted T cells, or PBMCs. Deeply sampled blood TCRbeta repertoires from subjects exposed to, actively infected with, or recovered from COVID-19 were included in the dataset. The repertoires were made available in a free public database intended to serve as a resource for research on the immune response to SARS-CoV-2. The samples were drawn from the first 160 participants of the ongoing ImmuneRACE study and from over a thousand subjects provided by 6 global collaborators. Sample metadata almost always included a de-identified subject ID, COVID-19 status, age in years and sex. Where available, HLA class I and class II types were taken from metadata supplied by the sample provider and were not determined by assay-based typing. Results and caveats for the whole study, not just this receptor: The quantity of clinical and demographic metadata differed by source and by participant and was supplied without curation.

The collaborating institutions used their own protocols to collect whole blood in K2EDTA tubes. For TCRbeta analysis, collaborator samples were shipped as frozen whole blood, as isolated PBMCs, or as DNA extracted from either sample type. As concerns this clone: Its recognized antigen is unknown. No base quality information exists; no much larger clone differs at one position.

After removal of 4 bases from V and 8 bases from J, the junction retains 7 bases not matched to a gene. The CDR3, from cysteine to phenylalanine, totals 14 residues. Only CDR3 DNA remains: 42 bases, in frame from the first base. CDR1 and CDR2, looked up from the germline V gene, are SGDLS and YYNGEE. TCRbeta CDR3 regions were amplified from genomic DNA using the immunoSEQ Assay, a bias-controlled multiplex PCR. In the original analysis: The number of nucleated cells in each sample was estimated from the amplification of reference gene primers within the assay. Sequence reads were collapsed and filtered to measure the absolute abundance of every unique TCRbeta CDR3 rearrangement. For each sample, productive Simpson clonality was calculated as the square root of Simpson's diversity index across productive rearrangements. Imported from immuneACCESS, the table was reduced by TCRdb to in-frame sequences with V and J called. These copies leave out some clones; in studies compared against another copy, an unresolved V gene accounts for under half, and the cause of the remainder is not known. The V and J calls and the clone size are those of that table, but D and trimming were determined from the DNA. In all, the sample holds approximately 100,000 clones, and approximately 82% of those were seen once. The top ten constitute more than 20% of the sample.

The sequence came from a man aged 55 to 69 with acute or convalescent COVID-19. Input material: peripheral blood. The chain is made from TRBV9 and TRBJ2-1; TRBD1 matches 9 bases in the middle. DNA sequence: TGTGCCAGCAGCTTGCGGACAGGGGTGGATGAGCAGTTCTTC. This gives the protein CASSLRTGVDEQFF.